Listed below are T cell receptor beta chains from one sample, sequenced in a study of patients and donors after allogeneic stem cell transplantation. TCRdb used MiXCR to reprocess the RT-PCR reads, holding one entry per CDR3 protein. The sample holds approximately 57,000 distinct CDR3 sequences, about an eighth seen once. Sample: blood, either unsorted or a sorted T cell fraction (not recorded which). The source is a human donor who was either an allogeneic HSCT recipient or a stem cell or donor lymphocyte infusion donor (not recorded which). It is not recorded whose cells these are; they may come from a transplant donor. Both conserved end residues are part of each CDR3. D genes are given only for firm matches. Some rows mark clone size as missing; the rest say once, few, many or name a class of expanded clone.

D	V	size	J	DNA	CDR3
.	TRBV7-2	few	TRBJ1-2	TGTGCCAGCAGCTGGGGCCAGCGAGTAGGTGGGAGTTATGGCTACACCTTC	CASSWGQRVGGSYGYTF
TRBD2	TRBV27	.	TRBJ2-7	TGTGCCAGCAGGACGGTTCTGGGCGGGGGAGCTTCCTACGAGCAGTACTTC	CASRTVLGGGASYEQYF
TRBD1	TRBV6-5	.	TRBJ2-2	TGTGCCAGCAGCCGGGACAGGGGGGACACCGGGGAGCTGTTTTTT	CASSRDRGDTGELFF
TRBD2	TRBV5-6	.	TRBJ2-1	TGTGCCAGCAGCTTGGGTGGCGGGAGGGCCAATGAGCAGTTCTTC	CASSLGGGRANEQFF
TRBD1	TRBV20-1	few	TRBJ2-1	TGCAGTGCGCGAAACCCGGGACAGGGGGACAATGAGCAGTTCTTC	CSARNPGQGDNEQFF
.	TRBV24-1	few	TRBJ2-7	TGTGCCACCAGTGAAGCCTACGAGCAGTACTTC	CATSEAYEQYF
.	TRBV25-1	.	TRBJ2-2	TGTGCCAGCAGTGACCCGACGGTCGCGAACACCGGGGAGCTGTTTTTT	CASSDPTVANTGELFF
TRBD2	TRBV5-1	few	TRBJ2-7	TGCGCCAGTGAGGGACTAGCGAGACTCTACCACGAGCAGTACTTC	CASEGLARLYHEQYF
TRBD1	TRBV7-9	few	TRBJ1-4	TGTGCCAGCTCTGACAGGGGTGATGAAAAACTGTTTTTT	CASSDRGDEKLFF
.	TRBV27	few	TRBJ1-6	TGTGCCAGCAGTTTCTCTCAGGGGTTTGATTCACCCCTCCACTTT	CASSFSQGFDSPLHF
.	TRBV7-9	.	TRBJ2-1	TGTGCCAGCAGCTCCGGGACACTATCCTACAATGAGCAGTTCTTC	CASSSGTLSYNEQFF
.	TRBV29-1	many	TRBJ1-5	TGCAGCGTTGTAGATCGGGTAGGGAGCAATCAGCCCCAGCATTTT	CSVVDRVGSNQPQHF
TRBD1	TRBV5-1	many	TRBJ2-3	TGCGCCAGCAGCTGGGGACAGGGGGATGCAGATACGCAGTATTTT	CASSWGQGDADTQYF
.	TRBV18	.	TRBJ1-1	TGTGCCAGCTCACCACCAAGAGAAGGCACTGAAGCTTTCTTT	CASSPPREGTEAFF
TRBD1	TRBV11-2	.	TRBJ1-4	TGTGCCAGCAGCTTAGCTCGGCCTTGGACAGGGATAAATGAAAAACTGTTTTTT	CASSLARPWTGINEKLFF
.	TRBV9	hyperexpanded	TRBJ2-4	TGTGCCAGCAGCGTAAGCCCGGCCCTCAACCCTCAGTACTTC	CASSVSPALNPQYF
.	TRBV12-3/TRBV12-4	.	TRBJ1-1	TGTGCCAGCAGTTTAGAGGGCACCGTGAACACTGAAGCTTTCTTT	CASSLEGTVNTEAFF
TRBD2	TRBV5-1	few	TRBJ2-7	TGCGCCAGCAGCTTGGCCTATCTAGCGGGGTCCTACGAGCAGTACTTC	CASSLAYLAGSYEQYF
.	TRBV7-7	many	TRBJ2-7	TGTGCTAGCAGCTTAGGTTACGGCTACGAGCAGTACTTC	CASSLGYGYEQYF
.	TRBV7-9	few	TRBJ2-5	TGTGCCAGCAGCCTAGAGAGTGCGGAGACCCAGTACTTC	CASSLESAETQYF
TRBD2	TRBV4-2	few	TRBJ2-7	TGTGCCAGCAGCCCGCGGGGGGGCGGCTACGAGCAGTACTTC	CASSPRGGGYEQYF
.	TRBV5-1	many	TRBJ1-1	TGCGCCAGCAGCTTAGGCATTGGGGAACTAATGAACACTGAAGCTTTCTTT	CASSLGIGELMNTEAFF
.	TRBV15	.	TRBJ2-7	TGTGCCACCAGCGTACGGGACGGAAACTACGAGCAGTACTTC	CATSVRDGNYEQYF